This T cell receptor beta chain is from a study of T cells in localized non-small cell lung cancer. General observations from the study: Within adjacent lung there appeared a median around 55 of the top 100 tumor clones. Uninvolved adjacent lung showed peak T cell clonality, exceeding tumor. A raised T cell density in blood coincided with lengthier overall survival. Only one tumor region went through sequencing, so heterogeneity may still be there.

The table came from immunoSEQ multiplex PCR; TCRdb's copy has only in-frame clones and leaves some out. The sample consists of about 78,000 clones, around four fifths of them appearing once. Trimming took off 6 bases at V and 0 bases at J, with 13 bases between the two ends. The CDR3 extends over 15 amino acids. Germline assignment: CDR1 SNHLY and CDR2 FYNNEI. A word on this clone: Antigen unknown.

The specimen comprised peripheral blood, sampled before any cancer treatment. The receptor was derived from a man aged 40 to 75 with stage I lung adenocarcinoma. The chain employs TRBV2 and TRBJ2-3; unclear D gene. The chain's CDR3 is CASRGNSASTDTQYF. The CDR3 DNA follows: TGTGCCAGCAGGGGGAACAGTGCTAGCACAGATACGCAGTATTTT.